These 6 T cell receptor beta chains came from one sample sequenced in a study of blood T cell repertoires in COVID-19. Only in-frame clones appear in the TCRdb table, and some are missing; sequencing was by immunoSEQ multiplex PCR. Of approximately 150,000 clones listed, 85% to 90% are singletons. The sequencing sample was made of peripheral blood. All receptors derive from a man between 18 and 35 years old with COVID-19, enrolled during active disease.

In DNA, the CDR3 is TGCAGCGTTGGGGCAGGGGCCCTCTCCTACAATGAGCAGTTCTTC. Translation: CSVGAGALSYNEQFF. The rearrangement uses TRBV29-1 and TRBJ2-1; perhaps TRBD1 as D (6 bases). Germline loops: CDR1 SQVTM, CDR2 ANQGSEA. CDR3 length: 15 amino acids. The germline V and J ends were trimmed by 4 bases and 0 bases, with 13 bases remaining between them.

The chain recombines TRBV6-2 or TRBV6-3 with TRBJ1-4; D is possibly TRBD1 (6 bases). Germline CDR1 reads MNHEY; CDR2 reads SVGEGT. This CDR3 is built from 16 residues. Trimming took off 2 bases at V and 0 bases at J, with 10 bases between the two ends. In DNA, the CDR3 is TGTGCCAGCAGTTACACCCGGACAGCAACTAATGAAAAACTGTTTTTT. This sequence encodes CASSYTRTATNEKLFF.

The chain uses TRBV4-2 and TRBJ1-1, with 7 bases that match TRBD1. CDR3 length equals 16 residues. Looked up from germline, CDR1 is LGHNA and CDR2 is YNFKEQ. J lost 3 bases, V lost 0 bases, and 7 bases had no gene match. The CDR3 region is CASSQDARGRDTEAFF. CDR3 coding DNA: TGTGCCAGCAGCCAAGATGCGAGGGGGCGGGACACTGAAGCTTTCTTT.

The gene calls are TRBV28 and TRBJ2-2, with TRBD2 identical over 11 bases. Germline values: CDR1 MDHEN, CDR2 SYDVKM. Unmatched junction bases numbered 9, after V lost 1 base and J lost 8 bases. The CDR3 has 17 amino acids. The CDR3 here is CASSLFGSGRARGELFF. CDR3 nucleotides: TGTGCCAGCAGTTTATTTGGTAGCGGGAGGGCAAGAGGGGAGCTGTTTTTT. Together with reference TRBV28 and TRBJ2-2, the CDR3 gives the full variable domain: DVKVTQSSRYLVKRTGEKVFLECVQDMDHENMFWYRQDPGLGLRLIYFSYDVKMKEKGDIPEGYSVSREKKERFSLILESASTNQTSMYLCASSLFGSGRARGELFFGEGSRLTVL.

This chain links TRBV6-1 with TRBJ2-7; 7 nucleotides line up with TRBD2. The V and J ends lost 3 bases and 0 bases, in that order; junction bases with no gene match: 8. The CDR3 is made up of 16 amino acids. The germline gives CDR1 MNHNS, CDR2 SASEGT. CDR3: CASSEGTSDSSYEQYF. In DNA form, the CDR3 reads TGTGCCAGCAGTGAGGGAACTAGCGATAGCTCCTACGAGCAGTACTTC.

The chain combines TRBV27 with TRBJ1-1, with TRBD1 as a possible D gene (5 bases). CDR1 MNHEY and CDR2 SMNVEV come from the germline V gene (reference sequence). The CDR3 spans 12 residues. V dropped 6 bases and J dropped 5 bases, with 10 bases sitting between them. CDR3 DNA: TGTGCCAGCAGGCGTGGGGGGACTGAAGCTTTCTTT. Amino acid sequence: CASRRGGTEAFF.